This T cell receptor (beta chain) is drawn from a study of long-term antiretroviral therapy in people with HIV. Study summary: The oldest samples precede the 2015 immediate-ART recommendation by about a decade.

Specimens retained about 0.9-11 million cryopreserved PBMC preceding DNA extraction. At the survey level, the v3.0 immunoSEQ assay was run. Profiled with immunoSEQ multiplex PCR; TCRdb holds only in-frame clones, not every one. Among roughly 19,000 clones listed, roughly 88% were seen once. The CDR3 covers 13 residues. Germline-derived CDR1 and CDR2 are SNHLY and FYNNEI. Trimming removed 9 bases at V and 4 bases at J, with 13 bases between. This clonotype was obtained from a woman aged 40 to 49 with HIV. Here the sequenced sample was unsorted PBMCs, taken 1.2 years after starting antiretroviral therapy. V usage is TRBV2 and J usage is TRBJ1-3; perhaps TRBD1 as D (6 bases). CDR3 sequence: CASSTGTGNTIYF. CDR3 DNA: TGTGCCAGTTCCACAGGGACAGGAAACACCATATATTTT.